This T cell receptor beta chain was recovered during a study of OX40 agonist ivuxolimab in advanced cancers. TCRdb's copy holds only in-frame clones and misses some; the assay was immunoSEQ multiplex PCR. The sample consists of around 37,000 clones, around 83% of them appearing once. CDR3 length: 17 amino acids. Germline V gene sequence: CDR1 MNHNS, CDR2 SASEGT. V lost 0 bases, J lost 1 base, and 5 bases stayed unmatched. The sample was CD4+ or CD8+ T cells sorted from blood, taken in a trial of the OX40 agonist ivuxolimab. This rearrangement joins TRBV6-1 to TRBJ1-5, with 8 nucleotides matching TRBD1. The source is an adult with an advanced solid tumor such as melanoma, head and neck, liver or kidney cancer. The CDR3 DNA follows: TGTGCCAGCAGTGAAGCGGTGCAGGGGGCGAGCAATCAGCCCCAGCATTTT. It specifies CASSEAVQGASNQPQHF.